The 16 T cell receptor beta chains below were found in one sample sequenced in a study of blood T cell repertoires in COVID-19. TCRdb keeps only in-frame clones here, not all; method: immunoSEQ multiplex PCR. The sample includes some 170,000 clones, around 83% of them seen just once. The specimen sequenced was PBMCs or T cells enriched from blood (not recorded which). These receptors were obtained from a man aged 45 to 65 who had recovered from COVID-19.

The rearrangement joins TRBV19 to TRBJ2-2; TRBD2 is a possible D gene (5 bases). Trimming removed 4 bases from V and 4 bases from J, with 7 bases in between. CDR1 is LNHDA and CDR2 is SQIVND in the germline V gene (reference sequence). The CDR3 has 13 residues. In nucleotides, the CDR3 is TGTGCCAGTAGTAATCTAGCCACCGGGGAGCTGTTTTTT. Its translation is CASSNLATGELFF.

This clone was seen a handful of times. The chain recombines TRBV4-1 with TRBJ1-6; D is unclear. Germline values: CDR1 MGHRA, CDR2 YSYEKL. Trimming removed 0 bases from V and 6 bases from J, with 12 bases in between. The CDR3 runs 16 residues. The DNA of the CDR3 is TGCGCCAGCAGCCAAGAACAGCCCAGTGGTAATTCACCCCTCCACTTT. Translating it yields CASSQEQPSGNSPLHF.

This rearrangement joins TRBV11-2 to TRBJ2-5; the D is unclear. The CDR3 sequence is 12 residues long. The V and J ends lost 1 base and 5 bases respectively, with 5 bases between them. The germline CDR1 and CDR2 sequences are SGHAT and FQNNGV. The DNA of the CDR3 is TGTGCCAGCAGCTTAGTTCGGGAGACCCAGTACTTC. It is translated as CASSLVRETQYF.

In nucleotides, the CDR3 is TGTGCCAGCGGGCCGAGCAACTATGGCTACACCTTC. It codes for CASGPSNYGYTF. The chain combines TRBV2 with TRBJ1-2; no clear D gene. The CDR3 is 12 residues long. Between the trimmed V and J ends, which lost 8 bases and 2 bases, there was a span of 9 bases. CDR1 is SNHLY and CDR2 is FYNNEI in the germline V gene.

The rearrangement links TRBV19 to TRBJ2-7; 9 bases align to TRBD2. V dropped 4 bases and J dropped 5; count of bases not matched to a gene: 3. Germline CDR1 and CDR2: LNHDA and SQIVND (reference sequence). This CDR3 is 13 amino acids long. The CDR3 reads CASSRVAGDEQYF. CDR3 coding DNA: TGTGCCAGTAGTAGGGTAGCGGGGGACGAGCAGTACTTC.

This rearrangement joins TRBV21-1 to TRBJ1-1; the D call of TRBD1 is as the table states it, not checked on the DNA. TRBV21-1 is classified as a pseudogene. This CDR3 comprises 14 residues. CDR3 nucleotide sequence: TGTGCCAGCAGCAAACAGGGGGCGAACACTGAAGCTTTCTTT. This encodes CASSKQGANTEAFF.

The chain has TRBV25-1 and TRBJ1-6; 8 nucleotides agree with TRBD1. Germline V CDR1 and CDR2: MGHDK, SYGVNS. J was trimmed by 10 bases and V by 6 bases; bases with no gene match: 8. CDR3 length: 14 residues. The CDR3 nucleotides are TGTGCCAGCAGCGGACAGGGTATGAGGTCACCCCTCCACTTT. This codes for CASSGQGMRSPLHF. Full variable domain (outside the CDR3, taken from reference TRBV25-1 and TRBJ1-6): EADIYQTPRYLVIGTGKKITLECSQTMGHDKMYWYQQDPGMELHLIHYSYGVNSTEKGDLSSESTVSRIRTEHFPLTLESARPSHTSQYLCASSGQGMRSPLHFGNGTRLTVT.

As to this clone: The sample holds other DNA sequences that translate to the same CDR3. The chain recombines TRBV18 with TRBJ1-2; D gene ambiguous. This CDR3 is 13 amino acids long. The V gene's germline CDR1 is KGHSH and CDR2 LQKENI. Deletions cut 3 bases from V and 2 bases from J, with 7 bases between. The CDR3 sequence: CASSPGRNYGYTF. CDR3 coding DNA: TGTGCCAGCTCACCGGGCAGAAACTATGGCTACACCTTC.

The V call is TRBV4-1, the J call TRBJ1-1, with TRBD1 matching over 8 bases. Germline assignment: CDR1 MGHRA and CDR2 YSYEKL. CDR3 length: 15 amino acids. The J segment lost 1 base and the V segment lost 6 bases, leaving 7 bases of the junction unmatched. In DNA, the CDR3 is TGCGCCAGCAGATCGGACAGGGATGGGAACACTGAAGCTTTCTTT. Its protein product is CASRSDRDGNTEAFF.

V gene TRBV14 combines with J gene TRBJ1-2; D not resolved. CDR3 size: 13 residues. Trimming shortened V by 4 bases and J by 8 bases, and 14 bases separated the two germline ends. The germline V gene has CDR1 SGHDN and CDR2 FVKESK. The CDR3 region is CASSPRPGGGYTF. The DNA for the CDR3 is TGTGCCAGCAGCCCTCGACCCGGAGGGGGCTACACCTTC.

The CDR3 reads CASSPTQTGTYEQYF. The CDR3 coding sequence is TGTGCCAGCAGTCCCACCCAAACAGGGACCTACGAGCAGTACTTC. This rearrangement joins TRBV27 to TRBJ2-7; D perhaps matches TRBD1 (6 bases). Trimming removed 5 bases from V and 2 bases from J, with 16 bases in between. Germline CDR1 MNHEY, CDR2 SMNVEV (reference sequence). CDR3 length equals 15 residues.

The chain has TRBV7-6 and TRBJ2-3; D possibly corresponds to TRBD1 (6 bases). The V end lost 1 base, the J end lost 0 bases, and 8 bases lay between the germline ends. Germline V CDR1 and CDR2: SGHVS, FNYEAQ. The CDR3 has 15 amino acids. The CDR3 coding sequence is TGTGCCAGCAGCTTAGTGGGGGCTAGCACAGATACGCAGTATTTT. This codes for CASSLVGASTDTQYF. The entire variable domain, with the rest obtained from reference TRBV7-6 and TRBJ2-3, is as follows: GAGVSQSPRYKVTKRGQDVALRCDPISGHVSLYWYRQALGQGPEFLTYFNYEAQQDKSGLPNDRFSAERPEGSISTLTIQRTEQRDSAMYRCASSLVGASTDTQYFGPGTRLTVL.

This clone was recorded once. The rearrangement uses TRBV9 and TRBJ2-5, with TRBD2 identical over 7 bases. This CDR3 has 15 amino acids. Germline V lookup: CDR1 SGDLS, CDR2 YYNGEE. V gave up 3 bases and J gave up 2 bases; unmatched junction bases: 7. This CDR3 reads CASSARGTTQETQYF. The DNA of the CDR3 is TGTGCCAGCAGCGCGCGTGGGACTACACAAGAGACCCAGTACTTC.

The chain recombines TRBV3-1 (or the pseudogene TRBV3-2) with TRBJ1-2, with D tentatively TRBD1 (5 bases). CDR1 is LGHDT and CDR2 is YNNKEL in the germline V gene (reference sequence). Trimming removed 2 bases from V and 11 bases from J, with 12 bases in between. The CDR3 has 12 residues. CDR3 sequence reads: CASSQRQRDYTF. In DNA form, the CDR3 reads TGTGCCAGCAGCCAACGACAGCGAGATTACACCTTC.

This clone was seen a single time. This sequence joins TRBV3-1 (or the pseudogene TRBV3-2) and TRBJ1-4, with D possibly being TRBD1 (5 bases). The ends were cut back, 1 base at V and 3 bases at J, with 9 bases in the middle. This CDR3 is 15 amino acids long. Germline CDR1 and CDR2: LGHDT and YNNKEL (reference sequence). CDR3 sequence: CASSQGGGANEKLFF. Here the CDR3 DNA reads TGTGCCAGCAGCCAAGGCGGGGGAGCTAATGAAAAACTGTTTTTT.

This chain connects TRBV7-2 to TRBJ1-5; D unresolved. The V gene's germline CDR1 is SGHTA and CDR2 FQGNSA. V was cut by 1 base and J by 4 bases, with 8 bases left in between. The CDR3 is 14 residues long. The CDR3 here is CASSLGRANQPQHF. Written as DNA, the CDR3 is TGTGCCAGCAGCTTAGGGCGGGCTAATCAGCCCCAGCATTTT.